The rows below give T cell receptor beta chains drawn from one sample of a study of T cell responses to AZD1222 COVID-19 vaccine. Sequencing used immunoSEQ multiplex PCR; TCRdb keeps in-frame clones, though not all of them. Among tens of thousands of clones listed, 80% to 85% were seen once. The sample in question was peripheral blood, obtained on day 0 of AZD1222 vaccination. These receptors all come from an adult in good health. Both conserved end residues are trimmed from each CDR3. For some rows the clone size is stated as once, few or many, or as a class when expanded; others skip it.

j_gene,abundance,v_gene,CDR3aa
TRBJ2-1,.,TRBV27,ASSLFQRQGADEQF
TRBJ1-2,.,TRBV14,ASSQDSGKYGDYGYT
TRBJ1-4,.,TRBV5-6,ASSWDTQGEKLF
TRBJ2-6,few,TRBV12-2,ASRTGESNAGANVLT
TRBJ1-1,.,TRBV29-1,SVDGGLGTEAF
TRBJ2-1,.,TRBV5-1,ASSLDNEQF
TRBJ1-6,.,TRBV18,ASSLGILSSYNSPLH
TRBJ1-6,.,TRBV12-3/TRBV12-4,ASSFVENSPLH
TRBJ1-2,.,TRBV5-1,ASSWEGEYGYT
TRBJ2-7,.,TRBV24-1,ATKEAGKVEQY
TRBJ1-1,.,TRBV5-6,ASSLISGFDTEAF
TRBJ1-5,.,TRBV21-1,ASSYTEGVDQPQH
TRBJ2-3,.,TRBV6-5,ATTLTDTQY
TRBJ1-2,.,TRBV2,ASSGRDRGDHGYT
TRBJ1-1,.,TRBV29-1,SVVVQNTEAF
TRBJ2-1,.,TRBV7-2,ASSSERGLAYNEQF
TRBJ1-1,.,TRBV29-1,SVDSGTSPMNTEAF
TRBJ2-7,.,TRBV6-1,ASSEGGGAYEQY
TRBJ2-6,.,TRBV5-5,ASTITKSGANVLT
TRBJ2-2,.,TRBV21-1,ASSTRQENTGELF
TRBJ2-1,.,TRBV5-5,ASSPGLARQF
TRBJ2-7,.,TRBV29-1,SALRDRDEQY
TRBJ2-7,.,TRBV28,ASIDSPSYEQY
TRBJ2-7,.,TRBV11-2,ASSLRWTATYEQY
TRBJ2-7,.,TRBV3-1/TRBV3-2,ASSQAGGAYSYEQY
TRBJ1-5,.,TRBV6-5,ASSHGGSQH
TRBJ2-3,.,TRBV7-9,ASSTGGLADTQY